This is a list of T cell receptor beta chains from one sample in a study of memory CD4+ T cells and cytomegalovirus serostatus. TCRdb's copy holds only in-frame clones and misses some; the assay was immunoSEQ multiplex PCR. The sample records about 25,000 clones, over 70% being singletons. Material for sequencing was memory CD4+ T cells from blood. All receptors come from an adult in good health and CMV-seronegative. Each CDR3 is given with its conserved first and last residue. D genes are given only for firm matches. Size values are once, few and many counts, or a class for expanded clones, and some rows have none.

d_gene	v_gene	j_gene	abundance	CDR3nt	CDR3aa
.	TRBV7-3	TRBJ1-1	.	TGTGCCAGCAGCTCCCAGGCTTCCACTGAAGCTTTCTTT	CASSSQASTEAFF
TRBD1	TRBV19	TRBJ1-5	.	TGTGCCAGTACCTGGGACAGCTTTAGCAATCAGCCCCAGCATTTT	CASTWDSFSNQPQHF
TRBD2	TRBV19	TRBJ2-3	.	TGTGCCAGTAGTAGGGGCGGGAGGAGCACAGATACGCAGTATTTT	CASSRGGRSTDTQYF
.	TRBV30	TRBJ2-3	few	TGTGCCTGGAGTGGAGGGTCCTCCACAGATACGCAGTATTTT	CAWSGGSSTDTQYF
TRBD1	TRBV18	TRBJ1-3	few	TGTGCCAGCTCACCGCCGGGACAGGGACGAAACACCATATATTTT	CASSPPGQGRNTIYF
.	TRBV12-5	TRBJ1-1	medium-sized	TGTGCTAGTGCCTGGACGCTGGAAAACACTGAAGCTTTCTTT	CASAWTLENTEAFF
.	TRBV12-5	TRBJ1-1	once	TGTGCTAGTGGTTTGTTGATAGGAACAGGAGGCAGCACTGAAGCTTTCTTT	CASGLLIGTGGSTEAFF
.	TRBV2	TRBJ2-1	few	TGTGCCAGCAGTGTCGAACGTATAGTATCGCCTTACAATGAGCAGTTCTTC	CASSVERIVSPYNEQFF
TRBD2	TRBV5-1	TRBJ2-3	.	TGCGCCAGCAGCTTCGCGGGGGCAGATACGCAGTATTTT	CASSFAGADTQYF
.	TRBV6-5	TRBJ1-6	.	TGTGCCAGCAGTTCCGTAGGGCTTGGGTCACCCCTCCACTTT	CASSSVGLGSPLHF
.	TRBV28	TRBJ1-1	.	TGTGCCAGCAGTTTATTCGGGGTAGGGGGATATTCCGGGGACACTGAAGCTTTCTTT	CASSLFGVGGYSGDTEAFF
.	TRBV28	TRBJ2-1	.	TGTGCCAGCAGTTTACCCCGACAGGCCCTATACAATGAGCAGTTCTTC	CASSLPRQALYNEQFF
.	TRBV7-2	TRBJ1-6	.	TGTGCCAGCAGCTTAGAGATAAATTCACCCCTCCACTTT	CASSLEINSPLHF
.	TRBV28	TRBJ2-7	.	TGTGCCAGCAGCCCCGGACAAGCACCGTCCTACGAGCAGTACTTC	CASSPGQAPSYEQYF
.	TRBV5-6	TRBJ1-4	.	TGTGCCAGCAGCTTGGCCGGGACATCCGAAAAACTGTTTTTT	CASSLAGTSEKLFF
.	TRBV5-1	TRBJ1-1	few	TGCGCCAGCAGCCTCATGCCGGGACATTCGAACACTGAAGCTTTCTTT	CASSLMPGHSNTEAFF
.	TRBV5-1	TRBJ1-2	.	TGCGCCAGCAGCGGGACGGAGGGTGGCTACACCTTC	CASSGTEGGYTF
.	TRBV7-8	TRBJ2-5	once	TGTGCCAGCAGCTTTAGGGTGGAGACCCAGTACTTC	CASSFRVETQYF
.	TRBV30	TRBJ1-1	few	TGTGCCTGGAGTGTTAACCTGAACACTGAAGCTTTCTTT	CAWSVNLNTEAFF
TRBD1	TRBV11-2	TRBJ1-3	.	TGTGCCAGCAGCTTAGATCAGGGGGCGGAAGGAAACACCATATATTTT	CASSLDQGAEGNTIYF
.	TRBV7-2	TRBJ2-7	.	TGTGCCAGCAGCTTCTCCGGCTACTACGAGCAGTACTTC	CASSFSGYYEQYF
TRBD1	TRBV7-9	TRBJ1-2	.	TGTGCCAGCAGCGAGCCGGACAGGGCTGAAGGCTACACCTTC	CASSEPDRAEGYTF
.	TRBV30	TRBJ1-1	.	TGTGCCTGGAGTGGGACCTTGAACACTGAAGCTTTCTTT	CAWSGTLNTEAFF
TRBD1	TRBV11-2	TRBJ1-2	once	TGTGCCAGCAGCTTAGATGCCCCCGGGACAGGGGACTATGGCTACACCTTC	CASSLDAPGTGDYGYTF
.	TRBV5-1	TRBJ1-1	.	TGCGCCAGCAGCATCCTGACCGAGGGTGAAGCTTTCTTT	CASSILTEGEAFF
.	TRBV19	TRBJ2-3	.	TGTGCCAGTAGTGCGCAAACCACAGATACGCAGTATTTT	CASSAQTTDTQYF
.	TRBV9	TRBJ1-1	few	TGTGCCAGCAGCGTAGCTTTCGGGTCAGGGACGGCTTTCTTT	CASSVAFGSGTAFF
.	TRBV9	TRBJ2-6	.	TGTGCCAGCAGCGTAGAGGTCTCTGGGGCCAACGTCCTGACTTTC	CASSVEVSGANVLTF
.	TRBV7-6	TRBJ2-5	few	TGTGCCAGCAGCCCAAAGGAGGTCGGGCAAGAGACCCAGTACTTC	CASSPKEVGQETQYF
.	TRBV6-5	TRBJ2-7	once	TGTGCCAGCAGCCGCAGGGGACCACTCTACGAGCAGTACTTC	CASSRRGPLYEQYF
.	TRBV27	TRBJ2-7	.	TGTGCCAGCAAGGAAGGGACTTTCCCCTACGAGCAGTACTTC	CASKEGTFPYEQYF
.	TRBV6-6	TRBJ1-2	.	TGTGCCAGCAGTGACCTCGAGGGAACTAACTATGGCTACACCTTC	CASSDLEGTNYGYTF
.	TRBV14	TRBJ2-1	.	TGTGCCAGCAGCTTAAGCTCCTACAATGAGCAGTTCTTC	CASSLSSYNEQFF
.	TRBV4-1	TRBJ1-2	few	TGCGCCAGCAGCCAAGAAGTGACAGTTAACTATGGCTACACCTTC	CASSQEVTVNYGYTF
.	TRBV19	TRBJ2-2	.	TGTGCCAGTAACGGGGCCTCCTCGAACACCGGGGAGCTGTTTTTT	CASNGASSNTGELFF
TRBD2	TRBV6-5	TRBJ2-3	.	TGTGCCAGCAGTTTGTCGGGAGGGGAAAATACGCAGTATTTT	CASSLSGGENTQYF
.	TRBV4-2	TRBJ1-1	.	TGTGCCAGCAGCCAACCCGGGGCAGGGGACGAAGCTTTCTTT	CASSQPGAGDEAFF
.	TRBV13	TRBJ2-5	.	TGTGCCAGCAGCCCAGGGGCCTACCAAGAGACCCAGTACTTC	CASSPGAYQETQYF
.	TRBV7-9	TRBJ1-4	.	TGTGCCAGCAGCCGGGGCGATGGCGAAAAACTGTTTTTT	CASSRGDGEKLFF
.	TRBV4-3	TRBJ2-2	.	TGCGCCAGCAGCCAAGACCCCCGACACAACGGGGAGCTGTTTTTT	CASSQDPRHNGELFF
TRBD2	TRBV29-1	TRBJ2-1	.	TGCAGCGTTGCGGGACTAGCGGGAGCGGGGACGAATGAGCAGTTCTTC	CSVAGLAGAGTNEQFF